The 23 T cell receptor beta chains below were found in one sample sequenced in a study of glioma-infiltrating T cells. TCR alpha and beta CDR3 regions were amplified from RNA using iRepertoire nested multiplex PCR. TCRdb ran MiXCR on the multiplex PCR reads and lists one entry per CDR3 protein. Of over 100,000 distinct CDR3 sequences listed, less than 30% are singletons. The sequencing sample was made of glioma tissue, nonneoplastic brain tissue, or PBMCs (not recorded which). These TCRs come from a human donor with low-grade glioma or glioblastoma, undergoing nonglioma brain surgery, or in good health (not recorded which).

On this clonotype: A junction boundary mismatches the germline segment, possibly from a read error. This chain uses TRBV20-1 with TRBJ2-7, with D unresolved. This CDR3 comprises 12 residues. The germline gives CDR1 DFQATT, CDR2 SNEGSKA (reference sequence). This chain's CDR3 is CSAPSPGYKQYF. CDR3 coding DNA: TGCAGTGCACCGAGCCCGGGCTACAAGCAGTACTTC.

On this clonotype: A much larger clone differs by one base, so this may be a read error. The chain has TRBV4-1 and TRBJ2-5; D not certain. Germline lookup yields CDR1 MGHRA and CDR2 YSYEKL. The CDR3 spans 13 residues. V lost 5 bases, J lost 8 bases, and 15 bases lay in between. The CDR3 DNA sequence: TGCGCCAGCAGCTCCCTCCCCGAGGATACCCAGTACTTC. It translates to CASSSLPEDTQYF.

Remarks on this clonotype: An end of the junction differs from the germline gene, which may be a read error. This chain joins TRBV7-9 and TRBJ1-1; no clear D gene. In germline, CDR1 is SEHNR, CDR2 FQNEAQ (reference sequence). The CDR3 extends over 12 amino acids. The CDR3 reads CASNLYNTEALF. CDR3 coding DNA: TGTGCCAGCAACTTATACAACACTGAAGCTCTCTTT.

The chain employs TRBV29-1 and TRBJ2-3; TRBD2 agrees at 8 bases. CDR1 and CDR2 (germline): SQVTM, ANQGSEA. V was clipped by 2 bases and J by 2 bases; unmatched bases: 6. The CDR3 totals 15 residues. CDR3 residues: CSVESGRGFTDTQYF. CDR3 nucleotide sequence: TGCAGCGTTGAAAGCGGGAGAGGGTTCACAGATACGCAGTATTTT.

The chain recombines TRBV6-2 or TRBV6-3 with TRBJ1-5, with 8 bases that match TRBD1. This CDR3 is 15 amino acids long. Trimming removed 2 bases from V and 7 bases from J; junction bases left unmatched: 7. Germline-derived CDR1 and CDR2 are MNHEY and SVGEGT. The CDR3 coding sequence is TGTGCCAGCAGTTACCAGGGGGCGGCTTCACAGCCCCAGCATTTT. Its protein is CASSYQGAASQPQHF.

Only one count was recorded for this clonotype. The CDR3, as DNA: TGTGCCAGCGGTAATAGAGGGTTCTTC. Amino acid sequence: CASGNRGFF. The chain carries TRBV27 and TRBJ2-1; D gene ambiguous. Trimming removed 8 bases from V and 15 bases from J, with 11 bases in between. CDR3 length: 9 amino acids. The germline V gene encodes CDR1 MNHEY and CDR2 SMNVEV (reference sequence).

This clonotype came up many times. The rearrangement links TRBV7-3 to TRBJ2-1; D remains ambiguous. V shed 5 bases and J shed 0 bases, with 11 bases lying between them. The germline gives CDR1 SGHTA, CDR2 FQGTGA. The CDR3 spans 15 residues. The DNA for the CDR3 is TGTGCCAGCAGCCCCTACTCGAGCTCCTACAATGAGCAGTTCTTC. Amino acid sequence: CASSPYSSSYNEQFF.

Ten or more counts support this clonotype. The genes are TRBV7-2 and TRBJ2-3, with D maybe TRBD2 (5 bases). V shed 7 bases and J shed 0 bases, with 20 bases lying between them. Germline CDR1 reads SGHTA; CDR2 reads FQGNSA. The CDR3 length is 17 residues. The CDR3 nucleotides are TGTGCCAGCAAGCAGCGGAAAGTCGATACTAGCACAGATACGCAGTATTTT. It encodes CASKQRKVDTSTDTQYF. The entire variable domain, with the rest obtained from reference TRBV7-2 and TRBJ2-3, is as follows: GAGVSQSPSNKVTEKGKDVELRCDPISGHTALYWYRQSLGQGLEFLIYFQGNSAPDKSGLPSDRFSAERTGGSVSTLTIQRTQQEDSAVYLCASKQRKVDTSTDTQYFGPGTRLTVL.

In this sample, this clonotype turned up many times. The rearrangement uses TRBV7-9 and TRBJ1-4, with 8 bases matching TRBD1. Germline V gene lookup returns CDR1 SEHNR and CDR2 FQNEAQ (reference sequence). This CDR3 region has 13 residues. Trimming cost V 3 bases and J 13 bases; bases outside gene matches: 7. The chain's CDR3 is CASSFQGASILFF. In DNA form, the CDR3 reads TGTGCCAGCAGCTTCCAGGGGGCCTCTATACTGTTTTTT. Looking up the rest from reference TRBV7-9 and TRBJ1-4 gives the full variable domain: DTGVSQNPRHKITKRGQNVTFRCDPISEHNRLYWYRQTLGQGPEFLTYFQNEAQLEKSRLLSDRFSAERPKGSFSTLEIQRTEQGDSAMYLCASSFQGASILFFGSGTQLSVL.

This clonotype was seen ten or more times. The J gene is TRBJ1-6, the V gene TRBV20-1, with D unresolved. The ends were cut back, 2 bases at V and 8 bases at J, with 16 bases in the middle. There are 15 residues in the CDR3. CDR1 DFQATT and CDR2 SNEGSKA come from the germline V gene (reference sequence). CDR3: CSARSTTARYSPLHF. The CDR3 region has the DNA TGCAGTGCTAGATCCACGACTGCTCGATATTCACCCCTCCACTTT.

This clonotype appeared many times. CDR3 nucleotides: TGTGCCACCCCGGGTAGGGGGCGCAACACCGGGGAGCTGTTTTTT. As protein: CATPGRGRNTGELFF. The chain joins TRBV28 to TRBJ2-2; 7 nucleotides agree with TRBD1. The ends lost 10 bases at V and 2 bases at J; junction bases unmatched: 10. CDR1 is MDHEN and CDR2 is SYDVKM in the germline V gene. This CDR3 comprises 15 residues.

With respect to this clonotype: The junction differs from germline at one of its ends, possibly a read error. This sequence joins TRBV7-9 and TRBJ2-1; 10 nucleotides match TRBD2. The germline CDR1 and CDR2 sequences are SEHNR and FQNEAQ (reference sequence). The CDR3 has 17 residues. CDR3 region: CASILAGGLADYNEQFF. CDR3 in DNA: TGTGCCAGCATCTTAGCGGGGGGCCTAGCAGACTACAATGAGCAGTTCTTC.

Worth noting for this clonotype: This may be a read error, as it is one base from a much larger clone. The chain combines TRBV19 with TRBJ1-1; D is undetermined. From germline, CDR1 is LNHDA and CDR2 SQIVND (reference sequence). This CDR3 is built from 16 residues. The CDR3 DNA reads TGTACCAGTAAGAGGCGGTACAGTGACATGAACACTGAAGCTTTCTTT. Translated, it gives CTSKRRYSDMNTEAFF.

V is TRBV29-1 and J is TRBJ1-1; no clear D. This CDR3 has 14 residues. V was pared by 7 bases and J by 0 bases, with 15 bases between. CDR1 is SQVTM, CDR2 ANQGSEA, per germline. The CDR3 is CSAAPDGLNTEAFF. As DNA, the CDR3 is TGCAGCGCCGCTCCGGACGGTCTGAACACTGAAGCTTTCTTT.

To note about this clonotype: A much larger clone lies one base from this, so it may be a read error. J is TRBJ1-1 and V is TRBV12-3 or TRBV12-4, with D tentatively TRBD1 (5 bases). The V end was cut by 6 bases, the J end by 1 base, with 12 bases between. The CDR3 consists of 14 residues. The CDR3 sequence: CASRTTVTNTEAFF. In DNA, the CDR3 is TGTGCCAGCAGGACGACAGTTACGAACACTGAAGCTTTCTTT.

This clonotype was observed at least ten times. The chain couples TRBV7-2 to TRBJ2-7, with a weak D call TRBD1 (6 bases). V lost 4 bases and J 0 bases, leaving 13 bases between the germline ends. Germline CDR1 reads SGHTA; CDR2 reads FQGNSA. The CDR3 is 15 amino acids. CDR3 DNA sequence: TGTGCCAGCAGCTACAAGACAGGTAGCTCCTACGAGCAGTACTTC. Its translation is CASSYKTGSSYEQYF.

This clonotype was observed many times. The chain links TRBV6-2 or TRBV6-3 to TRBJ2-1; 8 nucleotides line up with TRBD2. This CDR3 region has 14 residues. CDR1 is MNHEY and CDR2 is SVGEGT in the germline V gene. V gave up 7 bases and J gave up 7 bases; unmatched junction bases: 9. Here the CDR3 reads CASKWNSGTNEQFF. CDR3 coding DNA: TGTGCCAGCAAGTGGAATAGCGGGACGAATGAGCAGTTCTTC.

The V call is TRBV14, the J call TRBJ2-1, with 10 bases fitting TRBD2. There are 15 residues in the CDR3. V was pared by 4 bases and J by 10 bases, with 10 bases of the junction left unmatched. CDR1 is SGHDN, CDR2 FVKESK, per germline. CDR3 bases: TGTGCCAGCAGCCCCCTAGCTAGCGGGAGAGGGGAGCAGTTCTTC. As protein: CASSPLASGRGEQFF.

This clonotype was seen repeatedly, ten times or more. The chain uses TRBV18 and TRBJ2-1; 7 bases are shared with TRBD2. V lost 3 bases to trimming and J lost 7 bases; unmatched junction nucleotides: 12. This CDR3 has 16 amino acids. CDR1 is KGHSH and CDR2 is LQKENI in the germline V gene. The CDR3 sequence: CASSPRLAVLKNEQFF. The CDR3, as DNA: TGTGCCAGCTCACCGCGGCTAGCGGTTCTTAAGAATGAGCAGTTCTTC.

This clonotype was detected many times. The CDR3 loop is CASSSVSGYVSPLHF. CDR3 nucleotide sequence: TGTGCCAGCAGCTCGGTGTCAGGATACGTTTCACCCCTCCACTTT. The gene calls are TRBV7-2 and TRBJ1-6; no reliable D call. CDR1 and CDR2 from the germline V gene are SGHTA and FQGNSA. This CDR3 spans 15 amino acids. Trimming removed 4 bases at V and 9 bases at J, with 16 bases between.

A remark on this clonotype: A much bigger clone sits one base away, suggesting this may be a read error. The CDR3 DNA reads as TGTGCCAGCAGCCAATCAGCTGGGACAGCAGTAGATACGCAGTATTTT. Protein product: CASSQSAGTAVDTQYF. The chain uses TRBV7-2 and TRBJ2-3, with TRBD1 matching 7 bases. The CDR3 sequence is 16 residues long. Germline trimming cut 5 bases from V and 5 bases from J; bases unmatched to any gene: 13. Germline V lookup: CDR1 SGHTA, CDR2 FQGNSA.

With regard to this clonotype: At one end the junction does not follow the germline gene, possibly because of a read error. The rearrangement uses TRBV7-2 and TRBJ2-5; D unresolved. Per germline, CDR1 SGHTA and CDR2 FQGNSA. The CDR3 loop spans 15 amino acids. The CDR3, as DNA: TGTGCCAGCAGCTTAGTTTCACTACCTCAAGAGAACCAGTACTTC. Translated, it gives CASSLVSLPQENQYF.

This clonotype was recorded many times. The CDR3 nucleotides are TGCAGTGCTAGAGATGCAATGCCAGGGGGCAACACTGAAGCTTTCTTT. Amino acids: CSARDAMPGGNTEAFF. V usage is TRBV20-1 and J usage is TRBJ1-1, with 8 bases aligning to TRBD1. The CDR3 extends over 16 amino acids. Trimming removed 0 bases from V and 2 bases from J; junction bases left unmatched: 8. Germline CDR1 reads DFQATT; CDR2 reads SNEGSKA (reference sequence).